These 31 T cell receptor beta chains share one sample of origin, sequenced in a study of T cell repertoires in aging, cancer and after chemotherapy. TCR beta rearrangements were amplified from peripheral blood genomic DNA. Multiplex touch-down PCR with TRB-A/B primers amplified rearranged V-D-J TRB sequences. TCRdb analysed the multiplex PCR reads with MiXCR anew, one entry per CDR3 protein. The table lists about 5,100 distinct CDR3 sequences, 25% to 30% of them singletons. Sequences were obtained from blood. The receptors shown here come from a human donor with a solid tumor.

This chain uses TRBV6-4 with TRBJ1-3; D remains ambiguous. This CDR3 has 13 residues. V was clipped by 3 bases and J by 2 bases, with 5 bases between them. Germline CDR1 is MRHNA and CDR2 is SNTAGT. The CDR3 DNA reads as TGTGCCAGCAGTGAAAACGCTGGAAACACCATATATTTT. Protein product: CASSENAGNTIYF.

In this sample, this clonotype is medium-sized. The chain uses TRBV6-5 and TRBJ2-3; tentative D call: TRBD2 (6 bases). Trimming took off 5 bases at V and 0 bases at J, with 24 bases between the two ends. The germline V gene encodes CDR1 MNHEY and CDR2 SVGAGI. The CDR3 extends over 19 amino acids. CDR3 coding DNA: TGTGCCAGCAGTACCGCCCTGGGCAACGGCGGGGTTAGCACAGATACGCAGTATTTT. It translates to CASSTALGNGGVSTDTQYF.

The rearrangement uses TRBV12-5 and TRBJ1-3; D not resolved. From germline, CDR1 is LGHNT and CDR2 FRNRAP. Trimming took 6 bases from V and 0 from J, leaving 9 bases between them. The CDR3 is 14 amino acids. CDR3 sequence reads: CASGMDGSGNTIYF. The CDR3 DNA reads TGTGCTAGTGGAATGGACGGCTCTGGAAACACCATATATTTT.

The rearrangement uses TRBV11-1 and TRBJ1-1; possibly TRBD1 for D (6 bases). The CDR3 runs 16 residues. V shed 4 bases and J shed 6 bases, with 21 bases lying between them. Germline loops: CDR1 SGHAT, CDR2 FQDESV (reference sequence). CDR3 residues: CASSSVADSLAPEAFF. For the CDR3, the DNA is TGTGCCAGCAGCTCTGTGGCGGACAGCCTCGCGCCTGAAGCTTTCTTT.

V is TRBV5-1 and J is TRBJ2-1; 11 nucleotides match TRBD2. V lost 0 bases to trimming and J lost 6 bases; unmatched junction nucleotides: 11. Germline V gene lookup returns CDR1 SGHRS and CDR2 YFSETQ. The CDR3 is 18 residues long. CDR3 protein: CASSLAVVSGRAPNEQFF. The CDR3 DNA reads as TGCGCCAGCAGCTTGGCCGTCGTTAGCGGGAGGGCCCCCAATGAGCAGTTCTTC.

The CDR3 nucleotides read TGTGCCAGCAGCTGGGGGGGGCAAGCGGGAGGCGGCTACACCTTC. Protein product: CASSWGGQAGGGYTF. The chain recombines TRBV7-2 with TRBJ1-2; TRBD1 might be the D (6 bases). This CDR3 contains 15 residues. Trimming shortened V by 4 bases and J by 8 bases, and 20 bases separated the two germline ends. CDR1 is SGHTA, CDR2 FQGNSA, per germline.

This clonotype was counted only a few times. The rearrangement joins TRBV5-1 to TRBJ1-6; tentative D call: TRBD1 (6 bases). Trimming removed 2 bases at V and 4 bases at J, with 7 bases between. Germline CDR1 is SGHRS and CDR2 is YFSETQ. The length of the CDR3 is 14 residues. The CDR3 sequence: CASSFGQYNSPLHF. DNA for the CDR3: TGCGCCAGCAGCTTTGGACAGTATAATTCACCCCTCCACTTT.

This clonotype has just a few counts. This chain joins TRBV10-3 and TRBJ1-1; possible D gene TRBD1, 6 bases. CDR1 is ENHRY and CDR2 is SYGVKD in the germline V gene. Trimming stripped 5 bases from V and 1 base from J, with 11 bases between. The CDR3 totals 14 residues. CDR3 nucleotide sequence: TGTGCCATCAGTACAGGACAGTCGAACACTGAAGCTTTCTTT. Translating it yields CAISTGQSNTEAFF.

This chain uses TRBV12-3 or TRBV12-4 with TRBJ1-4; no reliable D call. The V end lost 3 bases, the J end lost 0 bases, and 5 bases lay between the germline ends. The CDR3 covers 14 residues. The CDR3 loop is CASSFSATNEKLFF. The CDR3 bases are TGTGCCAGCAGTTTTTCCGCAACTAATGAAAAACTGTTTTTT.

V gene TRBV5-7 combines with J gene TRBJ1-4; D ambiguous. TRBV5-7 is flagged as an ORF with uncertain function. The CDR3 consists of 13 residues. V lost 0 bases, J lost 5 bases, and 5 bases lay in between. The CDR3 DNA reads TGTGCCAGCAGCTTGGCCCAGAATGAAAAACTGTTTTTT. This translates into CASSLAQNEKLFF.

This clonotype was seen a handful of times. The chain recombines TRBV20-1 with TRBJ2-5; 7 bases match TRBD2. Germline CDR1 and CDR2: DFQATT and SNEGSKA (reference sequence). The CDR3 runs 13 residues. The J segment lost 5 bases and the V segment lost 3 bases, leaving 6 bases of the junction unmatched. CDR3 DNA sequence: TGCAGTGCTAGTGGCGGAGCGGGGGAGACCCAGTACTTC. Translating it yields CSASGGAGETQYF.

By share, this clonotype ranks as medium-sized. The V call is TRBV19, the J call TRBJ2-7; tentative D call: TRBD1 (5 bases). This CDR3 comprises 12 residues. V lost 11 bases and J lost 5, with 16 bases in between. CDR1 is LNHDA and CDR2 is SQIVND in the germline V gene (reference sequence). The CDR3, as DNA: TGTGCCTGTGGGGCTTCCAGCGACGAGCAGTACTTC. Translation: CACGASSDEQYF.

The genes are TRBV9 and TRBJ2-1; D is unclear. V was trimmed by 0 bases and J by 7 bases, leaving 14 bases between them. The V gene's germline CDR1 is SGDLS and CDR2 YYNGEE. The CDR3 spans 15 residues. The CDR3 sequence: CASSVDQIGMNEQFF. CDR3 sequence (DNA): TGTGCCAGCAGCGTAGACCAGATTGGGATGAATGAGCAGTTCTTC. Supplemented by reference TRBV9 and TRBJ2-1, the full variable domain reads DSGVTQTPKHLITATGQRVTLRCSPRSGDLSVYWYQQSLDQGLQFLIQYYNGEERAKGNILERFSAQQFPDLHSELNLSSLELGDSALYFCASSVDQIGMNEQFFGPGTRLTVL.

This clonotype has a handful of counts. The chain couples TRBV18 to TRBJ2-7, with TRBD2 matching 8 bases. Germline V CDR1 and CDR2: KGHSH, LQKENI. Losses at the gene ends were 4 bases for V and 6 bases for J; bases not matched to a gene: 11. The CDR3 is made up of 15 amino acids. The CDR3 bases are TGTGCCAGCTCACTGCATAGCGGGGCGGGCGGCGAGCAGTACTTC. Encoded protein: CASSLHSGAGGEQYF. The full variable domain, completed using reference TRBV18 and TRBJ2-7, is NAGVMQNPRHLVRRRGQEARLRCSPMKGHSHVYWYRQLPEEGLKFMVYLQKENIIDESGMPKERFSAEFPKEGPSILRIQQVVRGDSAAYFCASSLHSGAGGEQYFGPGTRLTVT.

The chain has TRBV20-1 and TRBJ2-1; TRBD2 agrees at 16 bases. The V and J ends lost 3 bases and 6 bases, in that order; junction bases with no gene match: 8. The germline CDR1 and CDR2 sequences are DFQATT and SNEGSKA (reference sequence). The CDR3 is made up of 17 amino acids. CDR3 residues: CSARAMGLAGGSNEQFF. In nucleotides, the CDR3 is TGCAGTGCTAGGGCTATGGGACTAGCGGGGGGGAGCAATGAGCAGTTCTTC.

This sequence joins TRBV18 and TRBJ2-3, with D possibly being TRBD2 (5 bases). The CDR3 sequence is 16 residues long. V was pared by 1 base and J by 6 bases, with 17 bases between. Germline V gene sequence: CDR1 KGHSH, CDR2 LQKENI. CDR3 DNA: TGTGCCAGCTCACCACGGGTGATCGGGATGGGCGATACGCAGTATTTT. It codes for CASSPRVIGMGDTQYF.

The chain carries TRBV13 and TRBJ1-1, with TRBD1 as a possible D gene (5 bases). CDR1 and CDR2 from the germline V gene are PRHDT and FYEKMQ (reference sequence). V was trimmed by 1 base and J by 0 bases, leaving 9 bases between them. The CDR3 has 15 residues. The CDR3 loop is CASSLAGRVNTEAFF. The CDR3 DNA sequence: TGTGCCAGCAGCTTAGCTGGCAGGGTGAACACTGAAGCTTTCTTT.

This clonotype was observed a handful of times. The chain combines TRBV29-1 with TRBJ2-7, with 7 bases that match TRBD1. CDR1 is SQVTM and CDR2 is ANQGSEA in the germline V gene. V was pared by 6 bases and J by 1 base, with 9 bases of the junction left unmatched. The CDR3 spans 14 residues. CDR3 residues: CSVLGTVDSYEQYF. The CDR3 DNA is TGCAGCGTCCTGGGGACAGTTGATTCCTACGAGCAGTACTTC.

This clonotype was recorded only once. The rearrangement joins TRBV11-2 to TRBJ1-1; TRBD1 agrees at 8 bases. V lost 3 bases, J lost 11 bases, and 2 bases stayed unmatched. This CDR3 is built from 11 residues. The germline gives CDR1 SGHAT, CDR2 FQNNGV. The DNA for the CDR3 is TGTGCCAGCAGCTTGACAGGGGCCGCTTTCTTT. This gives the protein CASSLTGAAFF.

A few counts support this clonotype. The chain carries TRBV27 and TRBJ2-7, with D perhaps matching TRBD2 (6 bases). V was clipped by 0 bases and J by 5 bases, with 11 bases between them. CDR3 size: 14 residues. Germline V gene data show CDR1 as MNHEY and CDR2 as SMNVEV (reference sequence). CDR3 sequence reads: CASSLSIAGNEQYF. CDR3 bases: TGTGCCAGCAGTTTATCGATCGCGGGGAACGAGCAGTACTTC.

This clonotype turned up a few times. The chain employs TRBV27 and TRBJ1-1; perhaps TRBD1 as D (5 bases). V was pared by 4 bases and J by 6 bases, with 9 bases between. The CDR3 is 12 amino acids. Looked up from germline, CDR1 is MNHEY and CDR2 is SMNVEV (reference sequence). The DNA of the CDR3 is TGTGCCAGCAGTTACCAGGGCTCTGAAGCTTTCTTT. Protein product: CASSYQGSEAFF.

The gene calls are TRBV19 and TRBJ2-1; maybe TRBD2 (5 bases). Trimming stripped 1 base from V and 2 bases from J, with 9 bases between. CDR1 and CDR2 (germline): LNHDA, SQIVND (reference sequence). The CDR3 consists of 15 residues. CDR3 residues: CASSIGGPTYNEQFF. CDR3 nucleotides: TGTGCCAGTAGTATAGGAGGGCCGACCTACAATGAGCAGTTCTTC.

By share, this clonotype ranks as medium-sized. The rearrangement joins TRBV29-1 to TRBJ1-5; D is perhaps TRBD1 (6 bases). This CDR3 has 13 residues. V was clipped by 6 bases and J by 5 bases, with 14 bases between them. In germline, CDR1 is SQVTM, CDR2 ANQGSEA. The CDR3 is CSVGEGGDQPQHF. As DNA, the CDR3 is TGCAGCGTCGGGGAAGGGGGTGATCAGCCCCAGCATTTT.

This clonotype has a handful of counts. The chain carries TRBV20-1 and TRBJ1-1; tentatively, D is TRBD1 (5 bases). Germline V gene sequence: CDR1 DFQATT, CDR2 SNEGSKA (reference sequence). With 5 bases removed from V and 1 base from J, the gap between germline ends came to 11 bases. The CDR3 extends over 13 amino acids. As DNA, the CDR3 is TGCAGTGCTTTGTCGGGGCAGAACACTGAAGCTTTCTTT. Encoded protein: CSALSGQNTEAFF.

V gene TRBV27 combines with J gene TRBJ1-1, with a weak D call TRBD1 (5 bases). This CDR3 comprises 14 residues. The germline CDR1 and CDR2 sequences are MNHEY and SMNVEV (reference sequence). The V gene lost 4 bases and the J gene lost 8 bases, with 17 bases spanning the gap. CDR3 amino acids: CASSSPGRAGEAFF. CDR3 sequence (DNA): TGTGCCAGCAGTTCCCCGGGCAGGGCTGGCGAAGCTTTCTTT.

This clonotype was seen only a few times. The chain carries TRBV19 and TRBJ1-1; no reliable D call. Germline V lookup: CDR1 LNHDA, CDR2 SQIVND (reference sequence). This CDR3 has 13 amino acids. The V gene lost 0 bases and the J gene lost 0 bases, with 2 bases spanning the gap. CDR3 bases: TGTGCCAGTAGTATAGATGTGAACACTGAAGCTTTCTTT. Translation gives CASSIDVNTEAFF.

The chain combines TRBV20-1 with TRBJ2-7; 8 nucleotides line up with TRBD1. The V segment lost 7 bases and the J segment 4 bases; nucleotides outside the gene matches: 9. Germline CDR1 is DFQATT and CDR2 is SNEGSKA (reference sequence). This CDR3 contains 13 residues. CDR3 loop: CSVADRAQYEQYF. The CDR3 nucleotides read TGCAGTGTCGCGGACAGGGCGCAGTACGAGCAGTACTTC.

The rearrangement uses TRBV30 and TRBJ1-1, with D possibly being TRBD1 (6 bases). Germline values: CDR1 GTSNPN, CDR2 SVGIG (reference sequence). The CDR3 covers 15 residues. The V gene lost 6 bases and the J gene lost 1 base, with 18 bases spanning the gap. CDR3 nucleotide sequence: TGTGCCTGCACAATTCCGGGACATCCGAACACTGAAGCTTTCTTT. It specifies CACTIPGHPNTEAFF. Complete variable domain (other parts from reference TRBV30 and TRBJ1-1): SQTIHQWPATLVQPVGSPLSLECTVEGTSNPNLYWYRQAAGRGLQLLFYSVGIGQISSEVPQNLSASRPQDRQFILSSKKLLLSDSGFYLCACTIPGHPNTEAFFGQGTRLTVV.

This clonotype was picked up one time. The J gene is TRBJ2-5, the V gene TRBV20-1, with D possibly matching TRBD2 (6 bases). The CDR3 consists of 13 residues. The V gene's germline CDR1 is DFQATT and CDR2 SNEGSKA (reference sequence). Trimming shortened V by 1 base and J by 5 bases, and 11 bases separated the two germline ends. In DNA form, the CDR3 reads TGCAGTGCTAGAGTAAGCGGGCAGGAGACCCAGTACTTC. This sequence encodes CSARVSGQETQYF.

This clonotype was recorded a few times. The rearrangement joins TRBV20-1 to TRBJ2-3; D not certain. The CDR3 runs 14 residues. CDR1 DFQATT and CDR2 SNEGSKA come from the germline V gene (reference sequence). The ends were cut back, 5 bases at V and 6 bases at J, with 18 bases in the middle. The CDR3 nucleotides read TGCAGTGCTGAACGGGCCTCCCGGGCCGATACGCAGTATTTT. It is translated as CSAERASRADTQYF.

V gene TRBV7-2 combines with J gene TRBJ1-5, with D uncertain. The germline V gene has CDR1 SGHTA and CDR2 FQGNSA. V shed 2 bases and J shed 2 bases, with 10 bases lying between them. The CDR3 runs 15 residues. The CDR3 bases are TGTGCCAGCAGCTTAAACGGGGTTGGCAATCAGCCCCAGCATTTT. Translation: CASSLNGVGNQPQHF.